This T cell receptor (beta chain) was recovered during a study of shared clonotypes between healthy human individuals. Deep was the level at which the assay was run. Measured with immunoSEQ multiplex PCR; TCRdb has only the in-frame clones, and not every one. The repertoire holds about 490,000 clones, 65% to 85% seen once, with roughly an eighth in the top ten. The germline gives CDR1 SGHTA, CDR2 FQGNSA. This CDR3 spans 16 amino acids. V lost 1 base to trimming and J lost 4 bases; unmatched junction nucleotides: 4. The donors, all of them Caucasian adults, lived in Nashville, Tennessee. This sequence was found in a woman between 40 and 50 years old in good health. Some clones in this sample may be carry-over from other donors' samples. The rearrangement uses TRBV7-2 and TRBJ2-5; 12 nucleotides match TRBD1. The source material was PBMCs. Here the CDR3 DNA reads TGTGCCAGCAGCTTAGTTGGGACAGGGGGCTCAGAGACCCAGTACTTC. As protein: CASSLVGTGGSETQYF.